This T cell receptor (beta chain) is from a study of T cell therapy after organ transplantation. Study details: Up to 6 doses were given at 2-week intervals.

Produced via immunoSEQ multiplex PCR; TCRdb's table is partial and in-frame only. The table has 45,000 to 50,000 clones, about 95% seen once. The trim removed 4 bases at V and 2 bases at J, leaving 5 bases unmatched. Germline CDR1 SGDLS, CDR2 YYNGEE. CDR3 length: 15 amino acids. Drug-resistant or recurrent cytomegalovirus affected these solid-organ transplant recipient patients. Concerning this clone itself: The antigen is not known.

The input for sequencing was CD8+ T cells from blood, taken before autologous CMV-specific T cell therapy. The V call is TRBV9, the J call TRBJ1-4; TRBD1 aligns across 7 bases. The receptor comes from a human patient who had received a solid organ transplant and had CMV disease. The CDR3 coding sequence is TGTGCCAGCAGCTTCCCGACAGGGACTAATGAAAAACTGTTTTTT. It translates to CASSFPTGTNEKLFF.